This entry is about one T cell receptor beta chain. Its cognate antigen is unknown. From germline, CDR1 is DFQATT and CDR2 SNEGSKA (reference sequence). Trimming cost V 6 bases and J 4 bases; bases outside gene matches: 5. The CDR3 consists of 12 residues. TCRdb reprocessed the reads via MiXCR and lists one record per CDR3 protein. Of some 320,000 distinct CDR3 sequences listed, 29% are singletons. The data were obtained in a study of T cell repertoires in cytomegalovirus infection. Overall study context: CMV epitopes in the study were HLA-C-restricted (recently identified) and HLA-B-restricted (well studied). Both CMV infection and a matching HLA type were indicated by public TCR beta signatures. Study conclusions and caveats: Clonotypes of TCR beta that were HLA-C-restricted and CMV-specific dominated the ex vivo response. Accumulated public TCR beta family frequency recognized individuals carrying CMV together with the relevant HLA.

Material: cultured PBMCs, obtained from culture after CMV antigen stimulation. The V call is TRBV20-1, the J call TRBJ1-1; 7 bases are a match to TRBD1. This sequence originates from a human donor in good health (CMV status not recorded). Some clones in this sample may be carry-over from other donors' samples. CDR3 residues: CSAYPGGTEAFF. Written as DNA, the CDR3 is TGCAGTGCCTACCCAGGGGGCACTGAAGCTTTCTTT.